The rows below give T cell receptor beta chains drawn from one sample of a study of molecular identifiers for immune sequencing clone quantification. TCRdb re-analysed the PCR reads in MiXCR, keeping a single row per CDR3 protein. The sample contains about 320,000 distinct CDR3 sequences, about 21% of which appear only once. Sample: naive CD8+ T cells from blood, with Jurkat cell RNA spiked in. The receptor source for this set is a human donor in good health. Some libraries in this study had Jurkat cell RNA spiked in. Both conserved end residues are part of each CDR3. The order of the fields is CDR3 DNA, CDR3 protein, clone size, V gene, J gene, D gene, CDR3 length. A D gene is named only where the DNA matches it firmly. Not every row has a clone size; where given, it reads once, few, many or a size class.

TGTGCCAGCAGCTTCGGGACAGGAGCCTACGAGCAGTACTTC,CASSFGTGAYEQYF,many,TRBV27,TRBJ2-7,TRBD1,14
TGTGCCAGCAGTTTATCGGGGGGGAGTGGTTACGAGCAGTACTTC,CASSLSGGSGYEQYF,many,TRBV27,TRBJ2-7,TRBD2,15
TGTGCCAGCAGCCAAGATTACACAGACGAGCAGTACTTC,CASSQDYTDEQYF,many,TRBV14,TRBJ2-7,.,13
TGCAGCGTTGAAGTTCTCGGGGCGCTTAACACCGGGGAGCTGTTTTTT,CSVEVLGALNTGELFF,many,TRBV29-1,TRBJ2-2,.,16
TGCGCCAGCAGCCAAGGATGGGAGGCTGGACAGCCCCAGCATTTT,CASSQGWEAGQPQHF,.,TRBV4-3,TRBJ1-5,.,15
TGTGCCAGCAGTATCGACGGATCGAACACCGGGGAGCTGTTTTTT,CASSIDGSNTGELFF,many,TRBV5-6,TRBJ2-2,.,15
TGCAGTGCTAGAGATGGACTAGCGGGAGTTAATTTGTACGAGCAGTACTTC,CSARDGLAGVNLYEQYF,few,TRBV20-1,TRBJ2-7,TRBD2,17
TGTGCCACCAGTGACCGCGGGGACAGGGTCGGAGATACGCAGTATTTT,CATSDRGDRVGDTQYF,many,TRBV24-1,TRBJ2-3,TRBD1,16
TGCGCCAGCGGCCTAACACCGAACACTGAAGCTTTCTTT,CASGLTPNTEAFF,.,TRBV5-1,TRBJ1-1,.,13
TGTGCCAGCAGTCCCCTGGGACAGGGGAACACTGAAGCTTTCTTT,CASSPLGQGNTEAFF,few,TRBV27,TRBJ1-1,TRBD1,15
TGTGCCACCAGTGATGGGACCAATCAGCCCCAGCATTTT,CATSDGTNQPQHF,few,TRBV24-1,TRBJ1-5,.,13
TGTGCCAGCAGTGGACTGGTCAGGGATGAGCAGTTCTTC,CASSGLVRDEQFF,many,TRBV12-3/TRBV12-4,TRBJ2-1,.,13
TGTGCCAGCAGCTTGTGGGGGCCGAACACTGAAGCTTTCTTT,CASSLWGPNTEAFF,many,TRBV7-2,TRBJ1-1,.,14
TGCGCCGGCAGCCACCCCACGGGGCAGGTAAGCTCCTACAATGAGCAGTTCTTC,CAGSHPTGQVSSYNEQFF,.,TRBV4-1,TRBJ2-1,.,18
TGTGCCAGCAGCCAAGGAAGAGGACAGGGCTACGAGCAGTACTTC,CASSQGRGQGYEQYF,many,TRBV14,TRBJ2-7,TRBD1,15
TGTGCCAGCAGTCGTTCTAGCGGGAGAGTGGGTGAGCAGTTCTTC,CASSRSSGRVGEQFF,.,TRBV12-3/TRBV12-4,TRBJ2-1,TRBD2,15
TGTGCCAGCAGTGGGGACCTACGGCTTGCTACGCAGTATTTT,CASSGDLRLATQYF,.,TRBV27,TRBJ2-3,.,14
TGTGCCAGCAGCTTAGTGACAGGCAGCTCCTACGAGCAGTACTTC,CASSLVTGSSYEQYF,many,TRBV13,TRBJ2-7,.,15
TGCGCCAGCAGCCAAGATAAAGGGCTAGGGACAGATACGCAGTATTTT,CASSQDKGLGTDTQYF,many,TRBV4-3,TRBJ2-3,.,16
TGCAGTGCTCCCACAGGGTCCGTGGGAGATACGCAGTATTTT,CSAPTGSVGDTQYF,many,TRBV20-1,TRBJ2-3,.,14
TGTGCCAGCAGTATCCGACAGGGAGGCAATCAGCCCCAGCATTTT,CASSIRQGGNQPQHF,many,TRBV28,TRBJ1-5,TRBD1,15
TGTGCCAGCAGCTTAAGGGGGCTGGAGGGTTCACCCCTCCACTTT,CASSLRGLEGSPLHF,few,TRBV11-2,TRBJ1-6,TRBD1,15
TGTGCCAGCAGTTCTACAGGCTGGGATTATCAGCCCCAGCATTTT,CASSSTGWDYQPQHF,few,TRBV6-2/TRBV6-3,TRBJ1-5,.,15
TGTGCCAGCAGCTTAGCGGTTTCAACGACCTACAGTGAGCAGTTCTTC,CASSLAVSTTYSEQFF,.,TRBV11-2,TRBJ2-1,.,16
TGTGCCAACATAACCGGGACAGGGACGAACACTGAAGCTTTCTTT,CANITGTGTNTEAFF,many,TRBV6-9,TRBJ1-1,TRBD1,15
TGCAGTGCTAGGGGGGAAAGTTTTCTGGCTGAAGCTTTCTTT,CSARGESFLAEAFF,many,TRBV20-1,TRBJ1-1,.,14
TGTGCCAGCAGTTCAAGCGGGAGTACCTACGAGCAGTACTTC,CASSSSGSTYEQYF,many,TRBV27,TRBJ2-7,TRBD2,14
TGTGCCAGCAGCCCTGCGACCCTCACGGTCTACGAGCAGTACTTC,CASSPATLTVYEQYF,many,TRBV28,TRBJ2-7,.,15